Following are 17 T cell receptor beta chains from one sample sequenced in a study of CD8 T cells in Susac syndrome. With random hexamers, about 0.5 to 1 ug RNA was reverse transcribed. TCRdb fed the immunoSEQ multiplex PCR reads into MiXCR, producing one record per CDR3 protein. There are 1,500 to 2,000 distinct CDR3 sequences in the sample; 55% to 70% occur only once, and 16% lies in the top ten. Staining for CD27 and CD45RA delineated memory subsets for TEMRA sorting. Sample: CD8+ TEMRA cells from PBMCs. Subset specified: FACS-sorted terminally differentiated effector memory CD8+ T cells re-expressing CD45RA (CD8+ TEMRA). Source of these receptors: a human donor with Susac syndrome.

The chain carries TRBV7-9 and TRBJ2-1; tentatively, D is TRBD2 (6 bases). CDR1 and CDR2 from the germline V gene are SEHNR and FQNEAQ (reference sequence). The CDR3 totals 15 residues. Between the trimmed V and J ends, which lost 4 bases and 6 bases, there was a span of 16 bases. In DNA, the CDR3 is TGTGCCAGCAGCTCCGGGACTGGGATCTTCAATGAGCAGTTCTTC. This sequence encodes CASSSGTGIFNEQFF.

About this clonotype: Since a much larger clone is just one base distant, this may be a read error. The V gene is TRBV5-6, the J gene TRBJ1-5, with 9 bases aligning to TRBD1. With 2 bases clipped from V and 7 bases from J, the junction kept 7 bases outside the gene matches. The CDR3 length is 15 residues. Germline loops: CDR1 SGHDT, CDR2 YYEEEE. CDR3 coding DNA: TGTGCCAGCAGCTTCTGGACAGGGGAATTACAGCCCCAGCATTTT. Translated, it gives CASSFWTGELQPQHF.

The chain uses TRBV12-3 or TRBV12-4 and TRBJ1-1; D is unclear. This CDR3 is 10 amino acids long. V was pared by 7 bases and J by 8 bases, with 8 bases between. In DNA form, the CDR3 reads TGTGCCAGCAAACTCAAGGAAGCTTTCTTT. This encodes CASKLKEAFF.

This clonotype has a handful of counts. The CDR3 loop is CASTDADYNEQFF. For the CDR3, the DNA is TGCGCCAGTACCGACGCGGACTACAATGAGCAGTTCTTC. The J gene is TRBJ2-1, the V gene TRBV4-1, with D unclear. CDR1 and CDR2 (germline): MGHRA, YSYEKL. This CDR3 spans 13 amino acids. Trimming removed 9 bases from V and 3 bases from J, with 12 bases in between.

The V and J genes are TRBV6-2 or TRBV6-3 and TRBJ2-1; D is perhaps TRBD1 or TRBD2 (5 bases each). Trimming stripped 3 bases from V and 5 bases from J, with 8 bases between. This CDR3 region has 13 residues. Looked up from germline, CDR1 is MNHEY and CDR2 is SVGEGT. CDR3: CASSYGTNNEQFF. CDR3 DNA: TGTGCCAGCAGTTATGGGACGAACAATGAGCAGTTCTTC.

Relative to its sample, this clonotype is large. A much larger clone differs by one base, so this may be a read error. The J gene is TRBJ1-4, the V gene TRBV11-2; a weak D match, TRBD1 (6 bases). Trimming stripped 7 bases from V and 3 bases from J, with 18 bases between. CDR3 size: 16 residues. Germline assignment: CDR1 SGHAT and CDR2 FQNNGV. In DNA form, the CDR3 reads TGTGCCAGCATCCCCCCCCAGGCAGGGGCTAATGAAAAACTGTTTTTT. It specifies CASIPPQAGANEKLFF.

The chain recombines TRBV9 with TRBJ1-2, with 12 bases matching TRBD1. V shed 3 bases and J 8 bases; nucleotides not matched to a gene: 11. The CDR3 sequence is 16 residues long. Germline CDR1 SGDLS, CDR2 YYNGEE. CDR3 sequence: CASSASGTGGAGGYTF. The CDR3 DNA is TGTGCCAGCAGCGCATCCGGGACAGGGGGCGCAGGCGGCTACACCTTC.

This clonotype turned up a few times. The J gene is TRBJ2-1, the V gene TRBV19; D is undetermined. The V end was cut by 4 bases, the J end by 0 bases, with 1 base between. The CDR3 has 12 residues. CDR1 and CDR2 from the germline V gene are LNHDA and SQIVND (reference sequence). The CDR3 sequence is CASSNSYNEQFF. CDR3 DNA: TGTGCCAGTAGTAACTCCTACAATGAGCAGTTCTTC.

This chain joins TRBV2 and TRBJ1-1; D not resolved. The CDR3 has 15 amino acids. The ends were cut back, 3 bases at V and 2 bases at J, with 13 bases in the middle. Germline CDR1 and CDR2: SNHLY and FYNNEI. The CDR3, as DNA: TGTGCCAGCAGTGATAAGGCAGAAGAAAACACTGAAGCTTTCTTT. It encodes CASSDKAEENTEAFF.

For this clonotype: A junction boundary mismatches the germline segment, possibly from a read error. The rearrangement uses TRBV11-2 and TRBJ1-4; maybe TRBD1 (5 bases). CDR1 is SGHAT, CDR2 FQNNGV, per germline. The CDR3 has 16 residues. The CDR3 coding sequence is TGTGCCAGCAGCCCCCCCCAGGCTGGGGCTAATGAAAATCTGTTTTTT. Protein product: CASSPPQAGANENLFF.

The chain is built from TRBV9 and TRBJ2-2, with D possibly matching TRBD2 (6 bases). Trimming took 3 bases from V and 7 from J, leaving 10 bases between them. This CDR3 has 13 amino acids. The germline gives CDR1 SGDLS, CDR2 YYNGEE. CDR3 nucleotide sequence: TGTGCCAGCAGCGAGGAGGGTATCGGGGAGCTGTTTTTT. This gives the protein CASSEEGIGELFF.

The chain couples TRBV6-2 or TRBV6-3 to TRBJ2-6; D may be TRBD1 or TRBD2 (5 bases each). The CDR3 contains 17 residues. The germline gives CDR1 MNHEY, CDR2 SVGEGT. Trimming left V 6 bases short and J 5 bases short, with 20 bases between. This CDR3 reads CASRPPGPRLWANVLTF. The CDR3 DNA follows: TGTGCCAGCAGGCCCCCGGGACCCCGGCTCTGGGCCAACGTCCTGACTTTC.

This clonotype is large. A much larger clone differs by one base, so this may be a read error. The chain is built from TRBV11-2 and TRBJ1-4; TRBD1 is a possible D gene (6 bases). Germline values: CDR1 SGHAT, CDR2 FQNNGV. V shed 8 bases and J shed 3 bases, with 19 bases lying between them. The CDR3 has 16 amino acids. The CDR3 DNA sequence: TGTGCCAGCTGCCCCCCCCAGGCAGGGGCTAATGAAAAACTGTTTTTT. This translates into CASCPPQAGANEKLFF.

The V and J genes are TRBV11-2 and TRBJ1-2; D not certain. The CDR3 spans 15 residues. V lost 5 bases to trimming and J lost 0 bases, with 13 bases between them. The germline V gene encodes CDR1 SGHAT and CDR2 FQNNGV. This CDR3 is CASSPSPSSNYGYTF. Written as DNA, the CDR3 is TGTGCCAGCAGCCCTTCTCCTTCATCTAACTATGGCTACACCTTC.

By frequency in the sample, this clonotype is large. The chain joins TRBV7-9 to TRBJ2-7; no definite D call. The CDR3 contains 14 residues. CDR1 is SEHNR, CDR2 FQNEAQ, per germline (reference sequence). V lost 3 bases to trimming and J lost 1 base, with 10 bases between them. The CDR3 spells CASSFGATSYEQYF. DNA of the CDR3: TGTGCCAGCAGCTTCGGAGCGACGTCCTACGAGCAGTACTTC.

This sequence joins TRBV11-2 and TRBJ2-7; D perhaps matches TRBD2 (5 bases). V lost 4 bases and J lost 2, with 9 bases in between. CDR1 is SGHAT, CDR2 FQNNGV, per germline. This CDR3 is 13 amino acids long. The CDR3 DNA reads as TGTGCCAGCAGCTACGGACTTACCTACGAGCAGTACTTC. As protein: CASSYGLTYEQYF.

J is TRBJ1-3 and V is TRBV5-1; D is unresolved. Between the trimmed V and J ends, which lost 4 bases and 0 bases, there was a span of 8 bases. The V gene's germline CDR1 is SGHRS and CDR2 YFSETQ. The CDR3 runs to 14 residues. The CDR3 protein is CASSLKVSGNTIYF. The DNA for the CDR3 is TGCGCCAGCAGCCTTAAGGTCTCTGGAAACACCATATATTTT.